The next 10 T cell receptor beta chains were all read from a single sample in a study of shared clonotypes between healthy human individuals (dated by TCRdb to 2018 to 2021). Library preparation employed the immunoSEQ multiplex PCR assay. The clones in this table, taken by TCRdb from immuneACCESS, are in-frame only. Not every clone is retained; where verified, under half of the shortfall comes from an unresolved V gene, and the cause of the rest is unknown. The sample table contains about 2 million clones; only one count was recorded for 95% of them. The biggest ten clones account for more than 0.1% of the sample. The sequenced sample consisted of naive CD4+ T cells sorted from blood. What this sample's cell subset or site label stands for: CD45RA+ positively selected. These receptors were collected from a man aged 18 to 29 in good health.

The chain is built from TRBV6-5 and TRBJ1-1; TRBD1 aligns across 7 bases. Losses at the gene ends were 7 bases for V and 1 base for J; bases not matched to a gene: 9. From germline, CDR1 is MNHEY and CDR2 SVGAGI. The CDR3 is made up of 15 amino acids. In DNA, the CDR3 is TGTGCCAGCACCCCAAGGGGACAGCAGAACACTGAAGCTTTCTTT. Protein sequence: CASTPRGQQNTEAFF.

This rearrangement joins TRBV19 to TRBJ2-7, with 7 bases matching TRBD2. The CDR3 has 15 residues. Germline CDR1 and CDR2: LNHDA and SQIVND (reference sequence). The junction had 6 bases not matched to a gene; V was cut back by 0 bases and J by 4 bases. CDR3 region: CASSIDSGTFYEQYF. The CDR3 bases are TGTGCCAGTAGTATAGACAGCGGGACTTTTTACGAGCAGTACTTC.

The chain is built from TRBV29-1 and TRBJ1-1; D unresolved. The CDR3 is made up of 13 amino acids. Germline CDR1 reads SQVTM; CDR2 reads ANQGSEA. Trimming stripped 7 bases from V and 1 base from J, with 13 bases between. This chain's CDR3 is CSGGQPPNTEAFF. DNA for the CDR3: TGCAGCGGGGGTCAGCCCCCGAACACTGAAGCTTTCTTT. The entire variable domain, with the rest obtained from reference TRBV29-1 and TRBJ1-1, is as follows: SAVISQKPSRDICQRGTSLTIQCQVDSQVTMMFWYRQQPGQSLTLIATANQGSEATYESGFVIDKFPISRPNLTFSTLTVSNMSPEDSSIYLCSGGQPPNTEAFFGQGTRLTVV.

The CDR3 sequence is CASRATGGYGYTF. CDR3 nucleotides: TGTGCCAGCAGGGCAACAGGGGGCTATGGCTACACCTTC. V usage is TRBV6-1 and J usage is TRBJ1-2; 8 nucleotides agree with TRBD1. Unmatched junction bases numbered 4, after V lost 6 bases and J lost 4 bases. CDR1 is MNHNS and CDR2 is SASEGT in the germline V gene. There are 13 residues in the CDR3.

The rearrangement uses TRBV28 and TRBJ1-2; 10 bases agree with TRBD1. V shed 10 bases, J shed 7 bases, and the junction held 9 bases outside the gene matches. CDR3 size: 13 residues. Germline CDR1 is MDHEN and CDR2 is SYDVKM. The CDR3 region is CANRPGTGAGYTF. The DNA for the CDR3 is TGTGCCAACCGTCCCGGGACAGGGGCTGGCTACACCTTC.

As concerns this clone: Other DNA sequences within the sample encode an identical CDR3. This rearrangement joins TRBV19 to TRBJ2-3, with 9 positions matching TRBD1. The V gene end was trimmed by 9 bases and the J gene end by 0 bases; junction bases not matched to a gene: 4. The CDR3 is 14 residues long. In germline, CDR1 is LNHDA, CDR2 SQIVND (reference sequence). The CDR3 DNA is TGTGCCAGCAGCGACAGGGGGAGCACAGATACGCAGTATTTT. This gives the protein CASSDRGSTDTQYF.

This chain uses TRBV7-9 with TRBJ2-1, with no clear D. There are 15 residues in the CDR3. Trimming pared 10 bases from V and 2 bases from J, leaving 18 bases between. Germline V lookup: CDR1 SEHNR, CDR2 FQNEAQ (reference sequence). CDR3 protein: CATSTRVSTYNEQFF. The CDR3 region has the DNA TGTGCCACCTCGACCCGAGTATCGACCTACAATGAGCAGTTCTTC.

The V call is TRBV11-2, the J call TRBJ1-1; perhaps TRBD1 as D (6 bases). CDR1 and CDR2 from the germline V gene are SGHAT and FQNNGV. The ends were cut back, 1 base at V and 5 bases at J, with 17 bases in the middle. The CDR3 consists of 16 residues. Written as DNA, the CDR3 is TGTGCCAGCAGCTTAGCGGGAGCTGGGGGCGGTACTGAAGCTTTCTTT. It codes for CASSLAGAGGGTEAFF.

V gene TRBV7-2 combines with J gene TRBJ1-1; tentative D call: TRBD1 (5 bases). Germline V CDR1 and CDR2: SGHTA, FQGNSA. The CDR3 is made up of 15 amino acids. The ends were cut back, 3 bases at V and 6 bases at J, with 17 bases in the middle. CDR3 in DNA: TGTGCCAGCAGCTTTTCACGGGACGGAGGCGCTGAAGCTTTCTTT. This translates into CASSFSRDGGAEAFF. Full variable domain (remainder filled in from reference TRBV7-2 and TRBJ1-1): GAGVSQSPSNKVTEKGKDVELRCDPISGHTALYWYRQSLGQGLEFLIYFQGNSAPDKSGLPSDRFSAERTGGSVSTLTIQRTQQEDSAVYLCASSFSRDGGAEAFFGQGTRLTVV.

The chain recombines TRBV5-1 with TRBJ2-5; TRBD1 matches 8 bases. CDR1 is SGHRS and CDR2 is YFSETQ in the germline V gene. There are 13 residues in the CDR3. Losses at the gene ends were 5 bases for V and 5 bases for J; bases not matched to a gene: 5. In DNA, the CDR3 is TGCGCCAGCAGGTCGACAGGGGCCGAGACCCAGTACTTC. Encoded protein: CASRSTGAETQYF.